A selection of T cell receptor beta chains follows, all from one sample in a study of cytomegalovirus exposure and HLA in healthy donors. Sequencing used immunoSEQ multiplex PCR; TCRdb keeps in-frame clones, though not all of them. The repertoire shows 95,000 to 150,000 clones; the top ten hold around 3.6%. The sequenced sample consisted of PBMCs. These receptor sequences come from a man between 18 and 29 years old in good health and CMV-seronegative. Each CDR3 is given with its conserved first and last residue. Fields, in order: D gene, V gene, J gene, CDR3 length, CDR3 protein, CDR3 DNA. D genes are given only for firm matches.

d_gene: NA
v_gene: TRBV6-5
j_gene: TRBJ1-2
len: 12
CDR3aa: CASSYSGDGYTF
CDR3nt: TGTGCCAGCAGTTACTCAGGGGATGGCTACACCTTC

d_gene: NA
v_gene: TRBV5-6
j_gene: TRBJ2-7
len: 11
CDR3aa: CASSVSLEQYF
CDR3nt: TGTGCCAGCAGCGTATCCTTGGAGCAGTACTTC

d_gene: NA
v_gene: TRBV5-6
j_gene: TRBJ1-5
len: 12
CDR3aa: CASSLLGQPQHF
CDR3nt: TGTGCCAGCAGCTTGCTGGGCCAGCCCCAGCATTTT

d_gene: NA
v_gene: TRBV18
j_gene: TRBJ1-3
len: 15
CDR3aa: CASSAPGGSGNTIYF
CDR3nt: TGTGCCAGCTCCGCCCCAGGTGGCTCTGGAAACACCATATATTTT

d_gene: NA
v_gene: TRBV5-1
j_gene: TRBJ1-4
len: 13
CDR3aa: CASSWTANEKLFF
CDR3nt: TGCGCCAGCAGCTGGACAGCTAATGAAAAACTGTTTTTT

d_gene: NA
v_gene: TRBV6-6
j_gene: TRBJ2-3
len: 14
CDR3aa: CASSYPQGRDTQYF
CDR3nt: TGTGCCAGCAGTTACCCACAGGGAAGGGATACGCAGTATTTT

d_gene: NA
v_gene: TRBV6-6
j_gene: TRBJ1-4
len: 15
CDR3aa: CASSYGPQANEKLFF
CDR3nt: TGTGCCAGCAGTTACGGCCCCCAGGCAAATGAAAAACTGTTTTTT

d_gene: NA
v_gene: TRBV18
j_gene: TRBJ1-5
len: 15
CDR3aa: CASSPPGTFNQPQHF
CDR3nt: TGTGCCAGCTCACCACCGGGCACCTTCAATCAGCCCCAGCATTTT

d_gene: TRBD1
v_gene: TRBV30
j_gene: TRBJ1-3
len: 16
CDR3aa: CAWSSLGGISGNTIYF
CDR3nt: TGTGCCTGGAGTTCTCTAGGGGGCATATCTGGAAACACCATATATTTT

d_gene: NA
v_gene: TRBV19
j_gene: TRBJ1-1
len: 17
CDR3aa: CASSGGEGPFMNTEAFF
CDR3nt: TGTGCCAGTAGTGGCGGGGAGGGGCCCTTCATGAACACTGAAGCTTTCTTT

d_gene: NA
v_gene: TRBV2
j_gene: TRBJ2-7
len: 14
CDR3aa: CASSLQATSYEQYF
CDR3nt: TGTGCCAGCAGTCTACAGGCGACCTCCTACGAGCAGTACTTC

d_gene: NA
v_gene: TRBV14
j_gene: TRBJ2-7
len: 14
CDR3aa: CASSPRDFLYEQYF
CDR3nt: TGTGCCAGCAGCCCTCGAGACTTCCTCTACGAGCAGTACTTC

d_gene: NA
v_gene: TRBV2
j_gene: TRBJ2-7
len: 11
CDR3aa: CASSYHSEQYF
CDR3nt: TGTGCCAGCAGCTACCACAGCGAGCAGTACTTC

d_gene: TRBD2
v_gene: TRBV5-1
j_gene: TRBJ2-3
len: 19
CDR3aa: CASSFLTSGLWLGTDTQYF
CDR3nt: TGCGCCAGCAGCTTCCTTACTAGCGGCCTTTGGCTAGGCACAGATACGCAGTATTTT

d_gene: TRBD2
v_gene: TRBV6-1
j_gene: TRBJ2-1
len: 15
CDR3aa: CASSDSSGSYNEQFF
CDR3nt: TGTGCCAGCAGTGACTCTAGCGGCTCCTACAATGAGCAGTTCTTC

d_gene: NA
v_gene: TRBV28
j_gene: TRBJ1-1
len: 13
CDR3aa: CASSFLRATEAFF
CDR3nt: TGTGCCAGCAGTTTTTTGAGGGCGACTGAAGCTTTCTTT

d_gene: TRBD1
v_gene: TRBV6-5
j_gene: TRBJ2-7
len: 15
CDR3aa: CASSQLGGAPHEQYF
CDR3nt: TGTGCCAGCAGTCAGTTAGGGGGCGCCCCCCACGAGCAGTACTTC

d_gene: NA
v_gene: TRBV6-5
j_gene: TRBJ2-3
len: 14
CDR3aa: CASLAKPGTDTQYF
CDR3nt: TGTGCCAGCTTAGCGAAACCCGGCACAGATACGCAGTATTTT

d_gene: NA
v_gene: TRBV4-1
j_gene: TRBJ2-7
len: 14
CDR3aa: CASSQVGRNYEQYF
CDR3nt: TGCGCCAGCAGCCAAGTAGGCAGGAACTACGAGCAGTACTTC

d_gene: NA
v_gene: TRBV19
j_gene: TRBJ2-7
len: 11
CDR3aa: CASGQNYEQYF
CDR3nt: TGTGCCAGTGGCCAGAACTACGAGCAGTACTTC

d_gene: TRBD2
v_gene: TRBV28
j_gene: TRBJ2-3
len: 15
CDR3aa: CASSPQAGVLDTQYF
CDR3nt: TGTGCCAGCAGTCCCCAAGCGGGAGTACTAGATACGCAGTATTTT

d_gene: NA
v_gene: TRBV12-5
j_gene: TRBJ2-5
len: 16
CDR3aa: CASGPEVGGRGETQYF
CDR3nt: TGTGCTAGTGGTCCAGAGGTAGGGGGAAGGGGGGAGACCCAGTACTTC

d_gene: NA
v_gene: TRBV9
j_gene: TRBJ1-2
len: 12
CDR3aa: CASSPSGGGYTF
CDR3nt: TGTGCCAGCAGCCCAAGCGGAGGCGGCTACACCTTC

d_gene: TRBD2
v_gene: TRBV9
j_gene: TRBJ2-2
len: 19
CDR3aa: CASSVLAPGLAGVGGELFF
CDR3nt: TGTGCCAGCAGCGTATTGGCCCCGGGACTAGCGGGGGTCGGCGGGGAGCTGTTTTTT

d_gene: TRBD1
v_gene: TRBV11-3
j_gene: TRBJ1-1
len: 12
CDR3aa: CASSRTGTEAFF
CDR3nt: TGTGCCAGCAGCCGGACAGGAACCGAAGCTTTCTTT

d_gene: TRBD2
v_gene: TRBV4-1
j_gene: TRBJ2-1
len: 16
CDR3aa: CASSQELAGVVNEQFF
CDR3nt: TGCGCCAGCAGCCAAGAACTAGCGGGAGTCGTCAATGAGCAGTTCTTC

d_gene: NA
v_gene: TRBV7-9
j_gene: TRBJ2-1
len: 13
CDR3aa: CASSSRELDEQFF
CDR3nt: TGTGCCAGCAGCTCCAGGGAATTGGATGAGCAGTTCTTC

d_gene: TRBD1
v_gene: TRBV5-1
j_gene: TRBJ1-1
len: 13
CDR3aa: CASSRGLGTEAFF
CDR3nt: TGCGCCAGCAGTAGGGGGCTGGGGACTGAAGCTTTCTTT

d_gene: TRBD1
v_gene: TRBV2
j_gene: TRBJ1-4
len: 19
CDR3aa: CASSGHSWTGGGLNEKLFF
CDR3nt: TGTGCCAGCAGTGGGCACTCCTGGACAGGGGGCGGTTTAAATGAAAAACTGTTTTTT

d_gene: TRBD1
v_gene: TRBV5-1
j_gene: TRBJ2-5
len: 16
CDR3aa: CASSLGFRTGGETQYF
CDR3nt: TGCGCCAGCAGCTTGGGGTTTCGGACAGGGGGGGAGACCCAGTACTTC

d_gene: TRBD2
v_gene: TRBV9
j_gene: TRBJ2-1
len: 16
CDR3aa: CASSVVALAGANEQFF
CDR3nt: TGTGCCAGCAGCGTAGTGGCACTAGCGGGGGCAAATGAGCAGTTCTTC

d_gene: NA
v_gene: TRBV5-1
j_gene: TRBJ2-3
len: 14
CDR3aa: CASSLGEGTDTQYF
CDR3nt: TGCGCCAGCAGCTTGGGTGAGGGCACAGATACGCAGTATTTT

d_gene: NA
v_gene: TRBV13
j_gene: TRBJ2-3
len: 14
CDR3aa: CASSSSWRGDTQYF
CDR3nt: TGTGCCAGCAGCTCTAGCTGGAGGGGAGATACGCAGTATTTT

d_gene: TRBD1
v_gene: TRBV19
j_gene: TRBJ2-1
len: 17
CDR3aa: CASSIFGLDRAYNEQFF
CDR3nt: TGTGCCAGTAGTATTTTTGGTTTGGACAGGGCGTACAATGAGCAGTTCTTC

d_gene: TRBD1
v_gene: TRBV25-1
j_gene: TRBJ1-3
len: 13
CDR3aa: CASSGQGPNTIYF
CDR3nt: TGTGCCAGCAGTGGACAGGGACCAAACACCATATATTTT

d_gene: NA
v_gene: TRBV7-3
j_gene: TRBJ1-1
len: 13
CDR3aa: CASRGQMNTEAFF
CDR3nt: TGTGCCAGCAGAGGACAGATGAACACTGAAGCTTTCTTT

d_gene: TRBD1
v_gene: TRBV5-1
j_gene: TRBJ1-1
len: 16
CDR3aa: CASSPRQGEMNTEAFF
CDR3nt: TGCGCCAGCAGCCCTCGACAGGGGGAAATGAACACTGAAGCTTTCTTT

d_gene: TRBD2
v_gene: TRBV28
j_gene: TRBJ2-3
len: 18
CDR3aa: CASSYVSGTSGSTDTQYF
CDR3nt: TGTGCCAGCAGTTACGTCTCCGGGACTAGCGGGAGCACAGATACGCAGTATTTT

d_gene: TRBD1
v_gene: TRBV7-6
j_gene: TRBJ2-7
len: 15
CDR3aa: CASSFRQGLPYEQYF
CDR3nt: TGTGCCAGCAGCTTCCGACAGGGGTTACCCTACGAGCAGTACTTC

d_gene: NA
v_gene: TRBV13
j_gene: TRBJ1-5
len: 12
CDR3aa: CASSLGGRPQHF
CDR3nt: TGTGCCAGCAGCTTAGGTGGGCGGCCCCAGCATTTT

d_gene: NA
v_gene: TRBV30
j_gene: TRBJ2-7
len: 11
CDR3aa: CAWSDSYEQYF
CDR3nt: TGTGCCTGGAGTGATAGCTACGAGCAGTACTTC

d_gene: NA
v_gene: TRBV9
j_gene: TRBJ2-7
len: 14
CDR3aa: CASSVGDSPYEQYF
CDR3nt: TGTGCCAGCAGCGTAGGTGACAGTCCGTACGAGCAGTACTTC

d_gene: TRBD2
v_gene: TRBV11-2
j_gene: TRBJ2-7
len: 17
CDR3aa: CASSSAGGGTNLHEQYF
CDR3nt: TGTGCCAGCAGCTCCGCTGGGGGGGGGACCAACCTCCACGAGCAGTACTTC

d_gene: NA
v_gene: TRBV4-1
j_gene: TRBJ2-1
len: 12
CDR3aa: CASSQRETVLFF
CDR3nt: TGCGCCAGCAGCCAGAGAGAAACGGTCCTGTTCTTC

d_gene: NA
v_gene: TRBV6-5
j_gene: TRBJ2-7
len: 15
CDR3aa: CASSYQLRTDHEQYF
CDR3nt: TGTGCCAGCAGTTACCAACTACGGACAGACCACGAGCAGTACTTC

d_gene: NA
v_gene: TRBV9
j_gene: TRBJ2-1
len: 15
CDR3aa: CASSAPLRGRDEQFF
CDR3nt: TGTGCCAGCAGCGCCCCGCTGCGGGGGCGTGATGAGCAGTTCTTC

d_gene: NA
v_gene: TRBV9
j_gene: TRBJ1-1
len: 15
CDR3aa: CASSVDGVSNTEAFF
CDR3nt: TGTGCCAGCAGCGTAGACGGGGTTTCGAACACTGAAGCTTTCTTT

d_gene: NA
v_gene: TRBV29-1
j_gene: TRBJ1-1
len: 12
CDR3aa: CSVSGPTTEAFF
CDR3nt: TGCAGCGTTTCAGGGCCTACCACTGAAGCTTTCTTT

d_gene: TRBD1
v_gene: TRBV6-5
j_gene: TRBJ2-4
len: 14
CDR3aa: CASKTDRGENIQYF
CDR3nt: TGTGCCAGCAAAACCGACAGGGGGGAAAACATTCAGTACTTC

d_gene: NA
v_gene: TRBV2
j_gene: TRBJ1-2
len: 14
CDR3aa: CASSADRSNYGYTF
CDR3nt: TGTGCCAGCAGTGCGGACAGATCAAACTATGGCTACACCTTC

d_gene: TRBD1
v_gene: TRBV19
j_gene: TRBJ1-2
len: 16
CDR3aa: CASRLYTEGARYGYTF
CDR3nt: TGTGCCAGTAGATTGTACACCGAGGGGGCCCGCTATGGCTACACCTTC

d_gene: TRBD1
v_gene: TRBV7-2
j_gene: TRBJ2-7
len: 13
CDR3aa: CASSSDRGYEQYF
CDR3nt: TGTGCCAGCAGCTCGGACAGGGGGTACGAGCAGTACTTC

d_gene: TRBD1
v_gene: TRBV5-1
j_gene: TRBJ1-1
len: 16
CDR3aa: CASSFGTGVVDTEAFF
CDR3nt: TGCGCCAGCAGCTTTGGGACAGGGGTAGTAGACACTGAAGCTTTCTTT

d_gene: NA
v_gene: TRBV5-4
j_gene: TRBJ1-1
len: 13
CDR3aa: CASSLEGATEAFF
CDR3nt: TGTGCCAGCAGCTTGGAAGGAGCCACTGAAGCTTTCTTT

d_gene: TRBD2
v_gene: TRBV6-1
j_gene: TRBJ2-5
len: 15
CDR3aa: CASSPNRGGAETQYF
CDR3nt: TGTGCCAGCAGTCCCAACCGGGGGGGGGCAGAGACCCAGTACTTC

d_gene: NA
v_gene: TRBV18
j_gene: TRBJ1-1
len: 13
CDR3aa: CASSYKEQGNLFF
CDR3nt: TGTGCCAGCTCCTACAAGGAACAGGGAAATTTATTCTTT

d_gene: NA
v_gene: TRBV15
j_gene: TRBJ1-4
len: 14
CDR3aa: CATPVGGTNEKLFF
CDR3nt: TGTGCCACCCCTGTCGGGGGAACTAATGAAAAACTGTTTTTT

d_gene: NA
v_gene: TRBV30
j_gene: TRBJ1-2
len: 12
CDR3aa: CAWSGGPYGYTF
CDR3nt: TGTGCCTGGAGTGGGGGCCCATATGGCTACACCTTC

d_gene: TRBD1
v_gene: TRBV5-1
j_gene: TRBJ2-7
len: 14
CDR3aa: CASSAGTGLYEQYF
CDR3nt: TGCGCCAGCAGCGCCGGGACAGGGCTCTACGAGCAGTACTTC